This paragraph covers one T cell receptor (beta chain) sequence. The sample originates from a study of patients and donors after allogeneic stem cell transplantation. A single record per CDR3 protein comes from TCRdb applying MiXCR to the RT-PCR reads. Here the sample spans about 960,000 distinct CDR3 sequences, 15% to 20% being singletons. The receptor's source is a human donor who was either an allogeneic HSCT recipient or a stem cell or donor lymphocyte infusion donor (not recorded which). It is not recorded whose cells these are; they may come from a transplant donor. The sample consisted of blood, either unsorted or a sorted T cell fraction (not recorded which).

CDR3 region: CASSYSRAGGHPDTQYF. The CDR3 DNA reads as TGTGCCAGCAGTTACTCGCGGGCAGGGGGCCACCCAGATACGCAGTATTTT. The chain joins TRBV6-2 or TRBV6-3 to TRBJ2-3; 8 bases match TRBD1. V lost 0 bases, J lost 4 bases, and 9 bases stayed unmatched. The CDR3 spans 17 residues. Per germline, CDR1 MNHEY and CDR2 SVGEGT.